These 15 T cell receptor beta chains came from one sample sequenced in a study of cytomegalovirus exposure and HLA in healthy donors (dated by TCRdb to about 2017). The library was generated by the immunoSEQ multiplex PCR assay. A mixture of 60 forward primers for TCR Vbeta segments and 13 reverse primers for TCR Jbeta segments was used in the multiplex PCR. TCRdb obtained this table from immuneACCESS and retained in-frame rearrangements with V and J assigned. These tables miss some clones; where compared with another copy, unresolved V genes account for less than half of the shortfall, and the remainder is unexplained. This sample is represented by around 150,000 clones; 79% of them were singletons. The ten biggest clones cover roughly 6.7% of the sample. What was sequenced was PBMCs. The receptors were sampled from a man aged 50-60 years in good health and CMV-seropositive.

This chain links TRBV2 with TRBJ2-3, with 7 bases aligning to TRBD2. J gave up 4 bases and V 7 bases, and 11 bases lay outside the gene matches. Germline V gene lookup returns CDR1 SNHLY and CDR2 FYNNEI. This CDR3 comprises 15 residues. The CDR3 is CASKFRREFADTQYF. CDR3 DNA: TGTGCCAGCAAGTTTAGGCGGGAGTTCGCAGATACGCAGTATTTT.

The J gene is TRBJ1-5, the V gene TRBV2; D is unclear. Germline V lookup: CDR1 SNHLY, CDR2 FYNNEI. This CDR3 region has 15 residues. V gave up 3 bases and J gave up 1 base, with 10 bases separating them. This chain's CDR3 is CASSDSGISNQPQHF. In DNA form, the CDR3 reads TGTGCCAGCAGTGATTCGGGGATCAGCAATCAGCCCCAGCATTTT.

This clone has just one count. The CDR3 DNA reads as TGCGCCACCAAGCAGGGAACAGATACGCAGTATTTT. Residues: CATKQGTDTQYF. This chain links TRBV10-2 with TRBJ2-3; the D gene is possibly TRBD1 (5 bases). Per the germline V gene, CDR1 is WSHSY and CDR2 is SAAADI. Trimming pared 10 bases from V and 3 bases from J, leaving 11 bases between. CDR3 length: 12 residues.

This clone is a singleton in its sample. Germline is not matched at one junction end, which may reflect a read error. The V gene is TRBV7-7, the J gene TRBJ2-7, with TRBD2 as a possible D gene (5 bases). This CDR3 has 14 amino acids. The germline gives CDR1 SSHAT, CDR2 FNYEAQ (reference sequence). This CDR3 is CASSFGRGSYEQYF. The CDR3 DNA reads as TGTGCTAGCAGCTTTGGCCGGGGCTCCTACGAGCAGTACTTC.

This clone was recorded only once. The chain has TRBV29-1 and TRBJ1-2; no clear D. The CDR3 covers 11 residues. The V and J ends lost 3 bases and 4 bases respectively, with 6 bases between them. Germline V gene data show CDR1 as SQVTM and CDR2 as ANQGSEA. In DNA, the CDR3 is TGCAGCGTTGACCCAGGCTATGGCTACACCTTC. Translating it yields CSVDPGYGYTF.

The chain couples TRBV9 to TRBJ1-1; 7 bases are shared with TRBD1. From germline, CDR1 is SGDLS and CDR2 YYNGEE. This CDR3 contains 12 residues. V shed 3 bases and J 8 bases; nucleotides not matched to a gene: 4. The CDR3 DNA is TGTGCCAGCAGCGCCAGGGGGACGGAAGCTTTCTTT. Translated, it gives CASSARGTEAFF.

The chain carries TRBV7-2 and TRBJ2-3; TRBD1 might be the D (5 bases). With 4 bases removed from V and 4 bases from J, the gap between germline ends came to 6 bases. The length of the CDR3 is 12 residues. Germline CDR1 SGHTA, CDR2 FQGNSA. The CDR3 DNA reads TGTGCCAGCAGCTCGACAGCAGATACGCAGTATTTT. It is translated as CASSSTADTQYF.

The chain recombines TRBV28 with TRBJ2-7, with D perhaps TRBD2 (6 bases). This CDR3 is 16 amino acids long. V gave up 6 bases and J gave up 1 base, with 19 bases separating them. The V gene's germline CDR1 is MDHEN and CDR2 SYDVKM. The CDR3 nucleotides read TGTGCCAGCAGCACAGGTGGGCGGGGCCGATCCTACGAGCAGTACTTC. Its translation: CASSTGGRGRSYEQYF. Full variable domain (outside the CDR3, taken from reference TRBV28 and TRBJ2-7): DVKVTQSSRYLVKRTGEKVFLECVQDMDHENMFWYRQDPGLGLRLIYFSYDVKMKEKGDIPEGYSVSREKKERFSLILESASTNQTSMYLCASSTGGRGRSYEQYFGPGTRLTVT.

The chain uses TRBV2 and TRBJ1-1; a weak D match, TRBD1 (6 bases). Trimming took 3 bases from V and 6 from J, leaving 14 bases between them. Germline assignment: CDR1 SNHLY and CDR2 FYNNEI. The length of the CDR3 is 14 residues. The CDR3 protein is CASSEEQGGSEAFF. The CDR3 DNA reads as TGTGCCAGCAGTGAGGAACAGGGTGGTTCTGAAGCTTTCTTT. The full variable domain, completed using reference TRBV2 and TRBJ1-1, is EPEVTQTPSHQVTQMGQEVILRCVPISNHLYFYWYRQILGQKVEFLVSFYNNEISEKSEIFDDQFSVERPDGSNFTLKIRSTKLEDSAMYFCASSEEQGGSEAFFGQGTRLTVV.

The sample holds one count of this clone. The chain recombines TRBV5-8 with TRBJ1-1; the D is unclear. The CDR3 extends over 14 amino acids. Trimming stripped 0 bases from V and 5 bases from J, with 11 bases between. Germline assignment: CDR1 SGHTS and CDR2 YDEGEE. CDR3 in amino acids: CASSLAGGGTEAFF. The CDR3 DNA reads as TGTGCCAGCAGCTTGGCCGGCGGTGGGACTGAAGCTTTCTTT.

The J gene is TRBJ1-6, the V gene TRBV27; 9 bases line up with TRBD1. The junction had 5 bases not matched to a gene; V was cut back by 6 bases and J by 8 bases. This CDR3 spans 14 amino acids. CDR1 is MNHEY and CDR2 is SMNVEV in the germline V gene (reference sequence). Here the CDR3 DNA reads TGTGCCAGCAGCTGGACAGGGGCCGATTCACCCCTCCACTTT. Translated: CASSWTGADSPLHF.

The chain recombines TRBV7-8 with TRBJ1-1; 7 bases are a match to TRBD1. The CDR3 extends over 16 amino acids. Germline assignment: CDR1 SGHVS and CDR2 FQNEAQ. Losses at the gene ends were 5 bases for V and 1 base for J; bases not matched to a gene: 10. This CDR3 is CASSHRQGDPNTEAFF. The CDR3 region has the DNA TGTGCCAGCAGCCACAGACAGGGAGATCCGAACACTGAAGCTTTCTTT.

The chain joins TRBV29-1 to TRBJ2-1, with TRBD2 matching over 10 bases. The length of the CDR3 is 20 residues. With V trimmed by 1 base and J by 2 bases, 17 bases remained unmatched. Germline V CDR1 and CDR2: SQVTM, ANQGSEA. The CDR3 coding sequence is TGCAGCGTTGAAGGTGTTATAGCGGGAGGCAGGGGGGGGGCCTACAATGAGCAGTTCTTC. It translates to CSVEGVIAGGRGGAYNEQFF.

The V and J genes are TRBV5-1 and TRBJ1-3; 8 nucleotides match TRBD1. Germline trimming cut 0 bases from V and 2 bases from J; bases unmatched to any gene: 4. Per germline, CDR1 SGHRS and CDR2 YFSETQ. CDR3 size: 16 residues. CDR3 sequence: CASSLGRTGTGNTIYF. The CDR3 DNA sequence: TGCGCCAGCAGCTTGGGAAGGACAGGGACTGGAAACACCATATATTTT.

This clone was picked up a small number of times. This chain joins TRBV11-2 and TRBJ2-6; 7 nucleotides align to TRBD1. V dropped 7 bases and J dropped 0; count of bases not matched to a gene: 9. The CDR3 has 17 residues. Per the germline V gene, CDR1 is SGHAT and CDR2 is FQNNGV. The CDR3 DNA follows: TGTGCCAGCACGAACCGGGACAGCAGCTCTGGGGCCAACGTCCTGACTTTC. Protein: CASTNRDSSSGANVLTF.